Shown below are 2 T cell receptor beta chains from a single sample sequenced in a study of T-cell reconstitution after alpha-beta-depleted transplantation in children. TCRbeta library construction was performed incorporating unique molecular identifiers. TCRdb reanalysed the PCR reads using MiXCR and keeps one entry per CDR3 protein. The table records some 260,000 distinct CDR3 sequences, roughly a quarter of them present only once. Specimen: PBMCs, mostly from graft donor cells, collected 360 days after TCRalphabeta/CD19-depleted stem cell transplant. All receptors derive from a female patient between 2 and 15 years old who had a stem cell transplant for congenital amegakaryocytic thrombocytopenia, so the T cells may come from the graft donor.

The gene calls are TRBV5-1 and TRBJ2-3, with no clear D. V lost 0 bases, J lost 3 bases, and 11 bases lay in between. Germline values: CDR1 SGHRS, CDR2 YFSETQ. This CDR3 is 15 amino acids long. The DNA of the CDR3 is TGCGCCAGCAGCTTGGCTGGGCCTCGGACAGATACGCAGTATTTT. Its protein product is CASSLAGPRTDTQYF.

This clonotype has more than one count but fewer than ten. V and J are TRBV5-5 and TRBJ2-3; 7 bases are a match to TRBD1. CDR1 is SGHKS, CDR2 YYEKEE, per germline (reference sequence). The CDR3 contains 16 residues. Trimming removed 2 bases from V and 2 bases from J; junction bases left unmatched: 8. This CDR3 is CASSFFGQANTDTQYF. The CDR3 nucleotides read TGTGCCAGCAGCTTTTTCGGACAGGCGAACACAGATACGCAGTATTTT.